This is a list of T cell receptor beta chains from one sample in a study of blood T cell repertoires in COVID-19. Data came from immunoSEQ multiplex PCR; TCRdb stores just in-frame clones and leaves some out. The sample shows around 70,000 clones, about 86% of them seen only once. Sequences were obtained from peripheral blood. Every receptor here comes from a man aged 50 to 60 with acute or convalescent COVID-19. CDR3s leave out the opening cysteine and the closing phenylalanine or tryptophan. Each record gives: CDR3 length, J gene, V gene, CDR3 protein.

cdr3_length: 13; j_call: TRBJ1-2; v_call: TRBV27; cdr3_aa: ASRPGQGPYYGYT
cdr3_length: 12; j_call: TRBJ2-7; v_call: TRBV30; cdr3_aa: AWSPGLAAYEQY
cdr3_length: 13; j_call: TRBJ1-1; v_call: TRBV5-6; cdr3_aa: ASSGTGTGGTEAF
cdr3_length: 11; j_call: TRBJ2-7; v_call: TRBV10-3; cdr3_aa: ATSESHSYEQY
cdr3_length: 13; j_call: TRBJ2-1; v_call: TRBV6-2/TRBV6-3; cdr3_aa: ASSSIGLGDGEQF
cdr3_length: 12; j_call: TRBJ1-5; v_call: TRBV6-1; cdr3_aa: ASSDTGVSQPQH
cdr3_length: 11; j_call: TRBJ2-2; v_call: TRBV24-1; cdr3_aa: ATRGREAGELF
cdr3_length: 11; j_call: TRBJ2-1; v_call: TRBV11-3; cdr3_aa: ASSLDQGNEQF
cdr3_length: 10; j_call: TRBJ1-1; v_call: TRBV13; cdr3_aa: ASRERGTEAF
cdr3_length: 12; j_call: TRBJ2-1; v_call: TRBV7-2; cdr3_aa: ASATSGNEYEQF
cdr3_length: 12; j_call: TRBJ1-1; v_call: TRBV15; cdr3_aa: ATSSSGFGTEAF
cdr3_length: 13; j_call: TRBJ2-1; v_call: TRBV11-2; cdr3_aa: ASSTGGSKGNEQF
cdr3_length: 15; j_call: TRBJ2-5; v_call: TRBV4-1; cdr3_aa: ASSNDRVGDRGETQY
cdr3_length: 10; j_call: TRBJ1-2; v_call: TRBV10-3; cdr3_aa: AISDGTRGYT
cdr3_length: 16; j_call: TRBJ1-6; v_call: TRBV7-9; cdr3_aa: ASSVHPRGAGSNSPLH
cdr3_length: 13; j_call: TRBJ2-7; v_call: TRBV19; cdr3_aa: ASSAFGSGRYEQY
cdr3_length: 13; j_call: TRBJ2-1; v_call: TRBV6-5; cdr3_aa: ASSYWLAGEHEQF
cdr3_length: 13; j_call: TRBJ1-5; v_call: TRBV9; cdr3_aa: ASSEGMPYGQPQH
cdr3_length: 14; j_call: TRBJ1-4; v_call: TRBV5-5; cdr3_aa: ASSTSDGLSGEKLF
cdr3_length: 13; j_call: TRBJ1-4; v_call: TRBV11-3; cdr3_aa: ASSTRRGTNEKLF
cdr3_length: 11; j_call: TRBJ1-1; v_call: TRBV14; cdr3_aa: ASSQTVNTEAF
cdr3_length: 14; j_call: TRBJ2-1; v_call: TRBV5-4; cdr3_aa: ASSLAAGAVYNEQF
cdr3_length: 14; j_call: TRBJ1-6; v_call: TRBV7-6; cdr3_aa: ASSFKGTQGQSPLH
cdr3_length: 12; j_call: TRBJ2-7; v_call: TRBV30; cdr3_aa: AWGQQGSTYEQY
cdr3_length: 11; j_call: TRBJ1-2; v_call: TRBV12-3/TRBV12-4; cdr3_aa: ASRPPGHTGYT
cdr3_length: 14; j_call: TRBJ2-2; v_call: TRBV27; cdr3_aa: ASSLDPQGYTGELF
cdr3_length: 11; j_call: TRBJ2-3; v_call: TRBV6-5; cdr3_aa: ASSYGETGAQY
cdr3_length: 11; j_call: TRBJ1-2; v_call: TRBV19; cdr3_aa: ASSRPANYGYT
cdr3_length: 12; j_call: TRBJ2-7; v_call: TRBV28; cdr3_aa: ASSLMAGSYEQY
cdr3_length: 12; j_call: TRBJ1-2; v_call: TRBV7-3; cdr3_aa: ASSPDRGLYGYT
cdr3_length: 13; j_call: TRBJ2-7; v_call: TRBV27; cdr3_aa: ASSLKAGGAYEQY
cdr3_length: 14; j_call: TRBJ2-1; v_call: TRBV2; cdr3_aa: ASLPPRGYSYNEQF
cdr3_length: 13; j_call: TRBJ2-3; v_call: TRBV27; cdr3_aa: ASSLTGGLADTQY
cdr3_length: 16; j_call: TRBJ2-6; v_call: TRBV10-3; cdr3_aa: AISEDRGGFSGANVLT
cdr3_length: 14; j_call: TRBJ2-1; v_call: TRBV7-8; cdr3_aa: ASTPLGSSAYNEQF